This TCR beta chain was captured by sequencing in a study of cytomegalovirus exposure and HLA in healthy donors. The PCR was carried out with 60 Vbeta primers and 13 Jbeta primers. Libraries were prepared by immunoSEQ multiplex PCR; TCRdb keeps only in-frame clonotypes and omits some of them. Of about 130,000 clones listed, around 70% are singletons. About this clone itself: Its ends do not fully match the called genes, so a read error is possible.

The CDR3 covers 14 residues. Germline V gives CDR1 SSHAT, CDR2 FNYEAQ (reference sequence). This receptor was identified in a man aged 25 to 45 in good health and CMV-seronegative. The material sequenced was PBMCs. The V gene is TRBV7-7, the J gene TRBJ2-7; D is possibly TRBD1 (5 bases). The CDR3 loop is CASSQGPDSYEQYF. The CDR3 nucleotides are TGTGCTAGCAGCCAGGGTCCTGACTCCTACGAGCAGTACTTC.